A single sample gave rise to the 28 T cell receptor beta chains below, sequenced in a study of technical replicates of blood from a few donors. TCRdb keeps only in-frame clones here, not all; method: immunoSEQ multiplex PCR. The sample holds just over 80,000 clones, around 94% seen once. Sample: T cells isolated from PBMCs. The receptors derive from a human donor in good health.

This chain joins TRBV9 and TRBJ2-1; 12 bases are shared with TRBD2. Trimming at V came to 1 base and at J to 8 bases, leaving 10 bases not matched to a gene. Looked up from germline, CDR1 is SGDLS and CDR2 is YYNGEE. This CDR3 spans 17 amino acids. The DNA of the CDR3 is TGTGCCAGCAGCGTACCTTCTAGCGGGAGGGTGGGGTATGAGCAGTTCTTC. This encodes CASSVPSSGRVGYEQFF.

The CDR3 nucleotides read TGCGCCAGCAGTCATAGGGACTTGGGTCAGACCGGGGAGCTGTTTTTT. Its protein product is CASSHRDLGQTGELFF. V usage is TRBV5-1 and J usage is TRBJ2-2; D is possibly TRBD2 (6 bases). The CDR3 spans 16 residues. Between the trimmed V and J ends, which lost 5 bases and 5 bases, there was a span of 19 bases. Germline-derived CDR1 and CDR2 are SGHRS and YFSETQ. The variable domain in full, with the rest retrieved from reference TRBV5-1 and TRBJ2-2, is KAGVTQTPRYLIKTRGQQVTLSCSPISGHRSVSWYQQTPGQGLQFLFEYFSETQRNKGNFPGRFSGRQFSNSRSEMNVSTLELGDSALYLCASSHRDLGQTGELFFGEGSRLTVL.

V usage is TRBV30 and J usage is TRBJ2-7; 8 bases line up with TRBD1. The ends lost 7 bases at V and 2 bases at J; junction bases unmatched: 13. The length of the CDR3 is 15 residues. Looked up from germline, CDR1 is GTSNPN and CDR2 is SVGIG (reference sequence). The CDR3 protein is CAYHAGTGPPYEQYF. The CDR3 nucleotides read TGTGCCTACCACGCCGGGACAGGACCACCCTACGAGCAGTACTTC.

V usage is TRBV9 and J usage is TRBJ2-3; TRBD2 aligns across 12 bases. The CDR3 spans 16 residues. The V gene's germline CDR1 is SGDLS and CDR2 YYNGEE. V was pared by 0 bases and J by 2 bases, with 1 base of the junction left unmatched. In nucleotides, the CDR3 is TGTGCCAGCAGCGTAGGACTAGCGGGAGCCACAGATACGCAGTATTTT. Residues: CASSVGLAGATDTQYF.

The rearrangement links TRBV19 to TRBJ2-3; D ambiguous. The CDR3 is 15 amino acids. Trimming removed 5 bases at V and 0 bases at J, with 12 bases between. The germline V gene encodes CDR1 LNHDA and CDR2 SQIVND (reference sequence). In DNA form, the CDR3 reads TGTGCCAGTAGTCCGTCTGAACATAGCACAGATACGCAGTATTTT. Encoded protein: CASSPSEHSTDTQYF.

Written as DNA, the CDR3 is TGCAGCGCCACCGGGACTAGGGGGTCAGAGCAGTTCTTC. This translates into CSATGTRGSEQFF. The chain uses TRBV29-1 and TRBJ2-1, with 8 bases identical to TRBD2. After removal of 7 bases from V and 10 bases from J, the junction contained 12 bases not matched to a gene. Per the germline V gene, CDR1 is SQVTM and CDR2 is ANQGSEA. The CDR3 runs 13 residues.

The V and J genes are TRBV6-4 and TRBJ2-2; TRBD1 might be the D (6 bases). Trimming left V 5 bases short and J 4 bases short, with 11 bases between. Per germline, CDR1 MRHNA and CDR2 SNTAGT. The CDR3 covers 14 residues. The CDR3 DNA reads as TGTGCCAGCAGTAAGGGGGAGTCCACCGGGGAGCTGTTTTTT. It codes for CASSKGESTGELFF.

The chain links TRBV19 to TRBJ2-5, with 8 bases lining up with TRBD1. The length of the CDR3 is 13 residues. Per the germline V gene, CDR1 is LNHDA and CDR2 is SQIVND (reference sequence). Trimming removed 5 bases from V and 5 bases from J; junction bases left unmatched: 4. CDR3 amino acids: CASSSDRGETQYF. The DNA of the CDR3 is TGTGCCAGTAGTTCCGACAGGGGCGAGACCCAGTACTTC. Based on the CDR3 plus reference TRBV19 and TRBJ2-5, the full variable domain is DGGITQSPKYLFRKEGQNVTLSCEQNLNHDAMYWYRQDPGQGLRLIYYSQIVNDFQKGDIAEGYSVSREKKESFPLTVTSAQKNPTAFYLCASSSDRGETQYFGPGTRLLVL.

The chain links TRBV6-5 to TRBJ1-2; D remains unclear. Germline CDR1 MNHEY, CDR2 SVGAGI. This CDR3 has 14 residues. V was pared by 6 bases and J by 2 bases, with 13 bases between. This chain's CDR3 is CASSPFDGNYGYTF. The CDR3 DNA sequence: TGTGCCAGCAGCCCGTTCGACGGGAACTATGGCTACACCTTC.

The chain recombines TRBV9 with TRBJ2-2, with D possibly matching TRBD1 (5 bases). Germline CDR1 is SGDLS and CDR2 is YYNGEE. Trimming pared 6 bases from V and 0 bases from J, leaving 15 bases between. CDR3 size: 16 residues. CDR3 coding DNA: TGTGCCAGCACGCCCAAAACAGGTTCGAACACCGGGGAGCTGTTTTTT. Translation gives CASTPKTGSNTGELFF.

The CDR3 protein is CASSEKTGTEQYF. The CDR3 coding sequence is TGTGCCAGCAGCGAAAAGACAGGGACCGAGCAGTACTTC. This chain joins TRBV27 and TRBJ2-7; 7 positions agree with TRBD1. CDR1 and CDR2 from the germline V gene are MNHEY and SMNVEV (reference sequence). V lost 6 bases, J lost 6 bases, and 8 bases stayed unmatched. This CDR3 comprises 13 residues.

The chain joins TRBV9 to TRBJ2-1; 12 bases line up with TRBD2. CDR1 SGDLS and CDR2 YYNGEE come from the germline V gene. V gave up 0 bases and J gave up 0 bases; unmatched junction bases: 7. The CDR3 sequence is 19 residues long. The CDR3 DNA follows: TGTGCCAGCAGCGTAGCGGGGACTAGCGGGCCGATCTCCTACAATGAGCAGTTCTTC. This sequence encodes CASSVAGTSGPISYNEQFF.

V and J are TRBV6-6 and TRBJ2-2, with TRBD1 identical over 11 bases. The CDR3 is made up of 15 amino acids. Trimming removed 7 bases from V and 6 bases from J; junction bases left unmatched: 7. Germline assignment: CDR1 MNHNY and CDR2 SVGAGI (reference sequence). In DNA, the CDR3 is TGTGCCAGCACCTTAGGACAGGGGGCCTCCGGGGAGCTGTTTTTT. Amino acids: CASTLGQGASGELFF.

The chain recombines TRBV6-4 with TRBJ1-4, with D uncertain. CDR3 length: 13 residues. Per germline, CDR1 MRHNA and CDR2 SNTAGT. Trimming took off 2 bases at V and 8 bases at J, with 9 bases between the two ends. The CDR3 protein is CASSDQVGEKLFF. The DNA for the CDR3 is TGTGCCAGCAGTGACCAGGTCGGCGAAAAACTGTTTTTT.

The chain has TRBV2 and TRBJ2-1; TRBD2 matches at 8 bases. J lost 6 bases, V lost 3 bases, and 7 bases had no gene match. The germline CDR1 and CDR2 sequences are SNHLY and FYNNEI. The CDR3 sequence is 15 residues long. Here the CDR3 reads CASSDPSGSINEQFF. The CDR3 nucleotides read TGTGCCAGCAGTGACCCGAGCGGGAGCATCAATGAGCAGTTCTTC.

This clone appeared once. The genes are TRBV7-2 and TRBJ1-5; 7 bases fit TRBD1. The germline gives CDR1 SGHTA, CDR2 FQGNSA. With V trimmed by 5 bases and J by 0 bases, 4 bases remained unmatched. The CDR3 length is 15 residues. DNA of the CDR3: TGTGCCAGCAGCCCCGGGACAGTTAGCAATCAGCCCCAGCATTTT. It yields the protein CASSPGTVSNQPQHF.

This clone was seen only once. The genes are TRBV11-3 and TRBJ2-1; D possibly corresponds to TRBD1 (7 bases). Germline V CDR1 and CDR2: SGHNT, YENEEA. V lost 4 bases and J lost 8, with 15 bases in between. The CDR3 runs 14 residues. DNA of the CDR3: TGTGCCAGCAGCTCCCGCGGGGACAGTCATGAGCAGTTCTTC. Encoded protein: CASSSRGDSHEQFF.

The count of this clone is one. The rearrangement uses TRBV25-1 and TRBJ2-5, with D possibly being TRBD1 (5 bases). V was trimmed by 1 base and J by 8 bases, leaving 23 bases between them. The germline V gene encodes CDR1 MGHDK and CDR2 SYGVNS. CDR3 length: 17 amino acids. The CDR3 DNA reads TGTGCCAGCAGTGAATTTCTCCTTCAGGGCCGGCGCGACACCCAGTACTTC. This gives the protein CASSEFLLQGRRDTQYF.

V is TRBV4-1 and J is TRBJ2-1, with D possibly being TRBD2 (5 bases). V lost 3 bases and J 3 bases, leaving 12 bases between the germline ends. The V gene's germline CDR1 is MGHRA and CDR2 YSYEKL. CDR3 length: 15 residues. CDR3 bases: TGCGCCAGCAGCCATATGCTAGCAGTCTACAATGAGCAGTTCTTC. Protein product: CASSHMLAVYNEQFF.

The sample holds one count of this clone. This rearrangement joins TRBV7-8 to TRBJ2-1, with 12 bases matching TRBD2. Trimming at V came to 5 bases and at J to 2 bases, leaving 7 bases not matched to a gene. The germline V gene encodes CDR1 SGHVS and CDR2 FQNEAQ. This CDR3 is 17 amino acids long. The CDR3 DNA reads TGTGCCAGCAGCCCCGGGCTAGCGGGAGGGCCCTACAATGAGCAGTTCTTC. It yields the protein CASSPGLAGGPYNEQFF.

V is TRBV7-2 and J is TRBJ2-5; D unresolved. Deletions cut 7 bases from V and 1 base from J, with 13 bases between. Germline CDR1 SGHTA, CDR2 FQGNSA. The CDR3 runs to 14 residues. The CDR3 nucleotides read TGTGCCAGCAACAACCCACTAAGCCAAGAGACCCAGTACTTC. It specifies CASNNPLSQETQYF.

The gene calls are TRBV6-4 and TRBJ2-7; 7 nucleotides match TRBD1. The CDR3 runs to 17 residues. Trimming at V came to 6 bases and at J to 2 bases, leaving 16 bases not matched to a gene. Germline V gene sequence: CDR1 MRHNA, CDR2 SNTAGT. CDR3 region: CASSPKGGEGPTYEQYF. CDR3 nucleotide sequence: TGTGCCAGCAGCCCGAAAGGGGGCGAGGGACCCACCTACGAGCAGTACTTC.

The gene calls are TRBV7-6 and TRBJ2-1; a possible D gene is TRBD1 (5 bases). With 2 bases removed from V and 1 base from J, the gap between germline ends came to 6 bases. This CDR3 spans 14 amino acids. Germline V gene data show CDR1 as SGHVS and CDR2 as FNYEAQ. CDR3 loop: CASSLQGSYNEQFF. CDR3 in DNA: TGTGCCAGCAGCTTACAGGGTTCCTACAATGAGCAGTTCTTC.

The V gene is TRBV5-1, the J gene TRBJ1-1, with 9 bases aligning to TRBD1. J lost 4 bases, V lost 4 bases, and 8 bases had no gene match. The CDR3 is 15 residues long. Germline loops: CDR1 SGHRS, CDR2 YFSETQ. The CDR3 region has the DNA TGCGCCAGCAGCAACCACAGGGGGCAGAGCACTGAAGCTTTCTTT. It translates to CASSNHRGQSTEAFF. Full variable domain (rest looked up from reference TRBV5-1 and TRBJ1-1): KAGVTQTPRYLIKTRGQQVTLSCSPISGHRSVSWYQQTPGQGLQFLFEYFSETQRNKGNFPGRFSGRQFSNSRSEMNVSTLELGDSALYLCASSNHRGQSTEAFFGQGTRLTVV.

This chain uses TRBV5-1 with TRBJ2-7; weak D call: TRBD2 (5 bases). This CDR3 comprises 14 residues. V lost 4 bases and J lost 0, with 11 bases in between. Per germline, CDR1 SGHRS and CDR2 YFSETQ. For the CDR3, the DNA is TGCGCCAGCAGCCTGGACTCGTACTCCTACGAGCAGTACTTC. Protein: CASSLDSYSYEQYF.

The chain couples TRBV5-6 to TRBJ1-1; the D is unclear. The germline V gene encodes CDR1 SGHDT and CDR2 YYEEEE. The length of the CDR3 is 13 residues. With 6 bases removed from V and 1 base from J, the gap between germline ends came to 10 bases. The CDR3 is CASKPRGNTEAFF. CDR3 sequence (DNA): TGTGCCAGCAAACCTAGAGGGAACACTGAAGCTTTCTTT. Full variable domain (outside the CDR3, taken from reference TRBV5-6 and TRBJ1-1): DAGVTQSPTHLIKTRGQQVTLRCSPKSGHDTVSWYQQALGQGPQFIFQYYEEEERQRGNFPDRFSGHQFPNYSSELNVNALLLGDSALYLCASKPRGNTEAFFGQGTRLTVV.

This CDR3 reads CASSVVGAGGVETQYF. The DNA of the CDR3 is TGTGCCAGCAGCGTAGTTGGAGCGGGAGGTGTCGAGACCCAGTACTTC. The chain recombines TRBV9 with TRBJ2-5; 9 bases agree with TRBD2. V gave up 0 bases and J gave up 5 bases; unmatched junction bases: 8. The CDR3 extends over 16 amino acids. CDR1 is SGDLS and CDR2 is YYNGEE in the germline V gene.

The chain couples TRBV19 to TRBJ1-5, with 7 positions matching TRBD1. This CDR3 has 14 residues. V lost 6 bases, J lost 2 bases, and 4 bases stayed unmatched. Germline V gene lookup returns CDR1 LNHDA and CDR2 SQIVND (reference sequence). DNA of the CDR3: TGTGCCAGTAGGTACAGGGGCGGCAATCAGCCCCAGCATTTT. Encoded protein: CASRYRGGNQPQHF.